The rows below give T cell receptor beta chains drawn from one sample of a study of cytomegalovirus exposure and HLA in healthy donors. Produced via immunoSEQ multiplex PCR; TCRdb's table is partial and in-frame only. This sample has about 120,000 clones, with about three quarters found just once. Sequencing input: PBMCs. The receptors were gathered from a woman in her twenties or thirties in good health and CMV-seropositive. CDR3s include the opening cysteine and the closing phenylalanine or tryptophan. A D gene is named only where the DNA matches it firmly. Some rows mark clone size as missing; the rest say once, few, many or name a class of expanded clone.

V,size,J,D,CDR3,DNA
TRBV4-1,-,TRBJ2-2,-,CASSQVTGGAGGNTGELFF,TGCGCCAGCAGCCAAGTGACAGGGGGTGCGGGGGGTAACACCGGGGAGCTGTTTTTT
TRBV18,-,TRBJ1-4,TRBD1,CASRTGQGAEKLFF,TGTGCCAGCCGAACCGGACAGGGGGCTGAAAAACTGTTTTTT
TRBV19,-,TRBJ2-7,TRBD1,CASSTRTGGDYEQYF,TGTGCCAGTAGTACCCGGACAGGGGGCGACTACGAGCAGTACTTC
TRBV5-3,-,TRBJ1-1,TRBD1,CARSRTGKTTEAFF,TGTGCCAGAAGCCGGACAGGGAAAACTACTGAAGCTTTCTTT
TRBV6-5,-,TRBJ1-2,-,CASRALMPYGYTF,TGTGCCAGCAGGGCCCTGATGCCCTATGGCTACACCTTC
TRBV6-5,-,TRBJ1-1,-,CASSYTRAGTNTEAFF,TGTGCCAGCAGTTACACGCGCGCGGGGACTAACACTGAAGCTTTCTTT
TRBV5-6,-,TRBJ1-2,-,CASSPDRSDGYTF,TGTGCCAGCAGCCCGGACAGATCGGATGGCTACACCTTC
TRBV7-9,-,TRBJ2-7,-,CATSSSNYEQYF,TGTGCCACCTCGTCGAGCAACTACGAGCAGTACTTC
TRBV7-9,few,TRBJ2-2,-,CASSHQNTGELFF,TGTGCCAGCAGCCATCAGAACACCGGGGAGCTGTTTTTT
TRBV6-5,-,TRBJ2-5,TRBD2,CASSSRLAGLSGQYF,TGTGCCAGCAGTTCCCGACTAGCGGGGTTATCGGGCCAGTACTTC
TRBV27,few,TRBJ2-3,-,CASSPIPF,TGTGCCAGCAGCCCTATCCCTTTT
TRBV28,-,TRBJ2-7,-,CASSGRAGGLIREQYF,TGTGCCAGCAGCGGGAGGGCAGGGGGTCTAATACGCGAGCAGTACTTC
TRBV11-2,-,TRBJ1-3,-,CASSLEAGPYSGNTIYF,TGTGCCAGCAGCTTAGAAGCAGGGCCCTACTCTGGAAACACCATATATTTT
TRBV7-9,-,TRBJ1-2,TRBD1,CASNTQGKYGYTF,TGTGCCAGCAACACACAGGGGAAGTATGGCTACACCTTC
TRBV2,-,TRBJ2-2,-,CASSVRAGGELFF,TGTGCCAGCAGTGTGCGGGCGGGCGGGGAGCTGTTTTTT
TRBV4-2,-,TRBJ2-5,TRBD1,CASSQEGQGETQYF,TGTGCCAGCAGCCAGGAGGGACAGGGAGAGACCCAGTACTTC
TRBV27,-,TRBJ2-7,-,CASRTLGTSYEQYF,TGTGCCAGCAGGACTTTAGGCACTTCCTACGAGCAGTACTTC
TRBV7-2,-,TRBJ1-6,-,CASSLDRYNSPLHF,TGTGCCAGCAGCTTAGACAGATATAATTCACCCCTCCACTTT
TRBV12-5,few,TRBJ2-7,-,CASGLYRDTSYEQYF,TGTGCTAGTGGTTTGTACCGGGACACCTCCTACGAGCAGTACTTC
TRBV6-1,-,TRBJ2-1,-,CASKGQGIEFF,TGTGCCAGCAAGGGGCAGGGGATAGAGTTCTTC
TRBV19,-,TRBJ1-5,-,CASQNPQSAGNQPQHF,TGTGCCAGTCAGAACCCCCAGTCGGCGGGCAATCAGCCCCAGCATTTT
TRBV11-1,-,TRBJ2-1,TRBD2,CASSLQTTSIEQFF,TGTGCCAGCAGCTTACAAACGACTAGCATTGAGCAGTTCTTC
TRBV29-1,-,TRBJ2-1,TRBD2,CSVEGLAGGPPSSYNEQFF,TGCAGCGTGGAAGGACTAGCGGGGGGGCCCCCAAGCTCCTACAATGAGCAGTTCTTC
TRBV5-6,-,TRBJ2-4,TRBD1,CASTADREDIQYF,TGTGCCAGCACCGCGGACAGGGAGGACATTCAGTACTTC
TRBV11-1,-,TRBJ1-2,-,CASSFRSNYGYTF,TGTGCCAGCAGCTTTCGGTCTAACTATGGCTACACCTTC
TRBV11-2,-,TRBJ1-2,-,CASSLVRGDGYTF,TGTGCCAGCAGCTTAGTTCGGGGGGATGGCTACACCTTC
TRBV19,-,TRBJ2-3,TRBD2,CASSTSGGYSGTDTQYF,TGTGCCAGTAGTACTAGCGGGGGGTATAGTGGGACAGATACGCAGTATTTT
TRBV10-3,few,TRBJ2-3,TRBD1,CAIGTDNTDTQYF,TGTGCCATTGGGACAGACAACACAGATACGCAGTATTTT
TRBV4-2,few,TRBJ1-2,TRBD1,CASSQVGGQGRYGYTF,TGTGCCAGCAGCCAAGTAGGGGGACAGGGACGATATGGCTACACCTTC
TRBV6-1,-,TRBJ1-5,-,CASIEGLIGNQPQHF,TGTGCCAGCATTGAGGGCCTAATAGGCAATCAGCCCCAGCATTTT
TRBV9,once,TRBJ1-1,-,CASSVAAGQNMNTEAFF,TGTGCCAGCAGCGTAGCTGCCGGACAGAACATGAACACTGAAGCTTTCTTT
TRBV13,few,TRBJ2-7,TRBD2,CASSLGRGGPYEQYF,TGTGCCAGCAGCTTAGGGCGGGGGGGCCCCTACGAGCAGTACTTC